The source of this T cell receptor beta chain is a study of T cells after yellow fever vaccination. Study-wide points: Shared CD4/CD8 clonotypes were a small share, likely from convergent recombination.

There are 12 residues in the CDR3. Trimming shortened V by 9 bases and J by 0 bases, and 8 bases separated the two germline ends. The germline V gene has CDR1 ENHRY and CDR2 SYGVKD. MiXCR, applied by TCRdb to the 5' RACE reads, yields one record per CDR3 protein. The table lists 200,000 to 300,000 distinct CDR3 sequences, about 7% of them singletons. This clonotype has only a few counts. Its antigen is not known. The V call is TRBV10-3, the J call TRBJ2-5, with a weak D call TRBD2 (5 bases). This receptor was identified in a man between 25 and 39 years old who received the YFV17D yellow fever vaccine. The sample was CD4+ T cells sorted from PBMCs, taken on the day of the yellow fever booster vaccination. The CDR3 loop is CAISDYQETQYF. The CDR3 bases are TGTGCCATTTCGGACTACCAAGAGACCCAGTACTTC.